Presented here are 20 T cell receptor beta chains from one specimen sequenced in a study of CD8+ T cells in alopecia areata. After isolation, RNA underwent reverse transcription to generate cDNA as the sequencing template. Sequenced by immunoSEQ multiplex PCR; TCRdb stores in-frame clones only, minus some. The sample shows about 200,000 clones, 50% to 70% of them seen only once. Sample: CD4+ T cells sorted from blood, taken at week 0. These receptors originate from a human donor with alopecia areata.

The V gene is TRBV29-1, the J gene TRBJ1-2; the match to TRBD1 covers 8 bases. This CDR3 is built from 14 residues. Germline lookup yields CDR1 SQVTM and CDR2 ANQGSEA. The J segment lost 2 bases and the V segment lost 6 bases, leaving 8 bases of the junction unmatched. Here the CDR3 reads CSVRQTGANYGYTF. The CDR3 DNA follows: TGCAGCGTCCGCCAGACAGGGGCGAACTATGGCTACACCTTC.

J is TRBJ2-5 and V is TRBV2; no reliable D call. The CDR3 is 15 residues long. From germline, CDR1 is SNHLY and CDR2 FYNNEI. Trimming took 6 bases from V and 5 from J, leaving 19 bases between them. This CDR3 reads CASSQTRTSRETQYF. DNA for the CDR3: TGTGCCAGCAGCCAAACCCGGACCTCACGGGAGACCCAGTACTTC.

The rearrangement links TRBV29-1 to TRBJ2-6; the D is unclear. Trimming took 3 bases from V and 1 from J, leaving 7 bases between them. The CDR3 extends over 14 amino acids. Germline CDR1 SQVTM, CDR2 ANQGSEA. CDR3 amino acids: CSVELTSGANVLTF. CDR3 nucleotide sequence: TGCAGCGTTGAGCTCACTTCTGGGGCCAACGTCCTGACTTTC.

The V gene is TRBV19, the J gene TRBJ2-2; 7 nucleotides agree with TRBD2. With V trimmed by 7 bases and J by 2 bases, 7 bases remained unmatched. From germline, CDR1 is LNHDA and CDR2 SQIVND (reference sequence). The CDR3 has 15 amino acids. The CDR3 reads CASTRGEGNTGELFF. The CDR3 DNA is TGTGCCAGTACTCGGGGGGAGGGAAACACCGGGGAGCTGTTTTTT.

The V gene is TRBV4-1, the J gene TRBJ1-2; no definite D call. The CDR3 runs 16 residues. Trimming took 1 base from V and 4 from J, leaving 16 bases between them. Germline assignment: CDR1 MGHRA and CDR2 YSYEKL. CDR3 coding DNA: TGCGCCAGCAGCCAAGTAACGAACAGCTTACCCTATGGCTACACCTTC. Protein: CASSQVTNSLPYGYTF.

This chain uses TRBV29-1 with TRBJ2-7; 8 bases align to TRBD2. Germline CDR1 and CDR2: SQVTM and ANQGSEA. The junction had 8 bases not matched to a gene; V was cut back by 2 bases and J by 5 bases. The CDR3 runs to 14 residues. CDR3 DNA sequence: TGCAGCGTTGAACGTCCCGGACTAGCCCACGAGCAGTACTTC. It codes for CSVERPGLAHEQYF.

The gene calls are TRBV29-1 and TRBJ2-2; 7 bases are shared with TRBD1. J gave up 3 bases and V 6 bases, and 7 bases lay outside the gene matches. The CDR3 loop spans 14 amino acids. Germline loops: CDR1 SQVTM, CDR2 ANQGSEA. The CDR3 is CSVADRVDTGELFF. CDR3 DNA sequence: TGCAGCGTGGCTGACAGGGTGGACACCGGGGAGCTGTTTTTT.

V gene TRBV7-9 combines with J gene TRBJ1-1; 8 bases fit TRBD1. The V gene end was trimmed by 5 bases and the J gene end by 7 bases; junction bases not matched to a gene: 6. The CDR3 is 13 amino acids. CDR1 is SEHNR, CDR2 FQNEAQ, per germline (reference sequence). The CDR3 region is CASSRGTGHEAFF. The CDR3 region has the DNA TGTGCCAGCAGCCGCGGGACAGGCCATGAAGCTTTCTTT.

V is TRBV19 and J is TRBJ1-5; 10 nucleotides match TRBD1. V shed 3 bases, J shed 2 bases, and the junction held 1 base outside the gene matches. The germline V gene has CDR1 LNHDA and CDR2 SQIVND (reference sequence). This CDR3 has 15 amino acids. CDR3 nucleotide sequence: TGTGCCAGTAGTATGGGGACAGGGGGCAATCAGCCCCAGCATTTT. This codes for CASSMGTGGNQPQHF.

This clone was seen a few times. The chain combines TRBV25-1 with TRBJ2-7; D unclear. V was pared by 3 bases and J by 3 bases, with 3 bases between. The length of the CDR3 is 11 residues. Germline lookup yields CDR1 MGHDK and CDR2 SYGVNS. The CDR3 DNA sequence: TGTGCCAGCAGTGAGAACTACGAGCAGTACTTC. Protein: CASSENYEQYF.

The genes are TRBV10-3 and TRBJ2-3; D may match TRBD1 or TRBD2 (6 bases each). The CDR3 loop spans 14 amino acids. Germline CDR1 ENHRY, CDR2 SYGVKD. V lost 4 bases and J lost 3, with 11 bases in between. The chain's CDR3 is CAISGQGRTDTQYF. The CDR3 nucleotides are TGTGCCATCAGTGGCCAGGGGAGGACAGATACGCAGTATTTT.

This chain links TRBV4-2 with TRBJ1-3, with D perhaps TRBD1 (6 bases). The germline CDR1 and CDR2 sequences are LGHNA and YNFKEQ. The CDR3 is made up of 15 amino acids. V lost 4 bases, J lost 0 bases, and 10 bases lay in between. In DNA, the CDR3 is TGTGCCAGCAGCCCCAGGACAGACTCTGGAAACACCATATATTTT. It is translated as CASSPRTDSGNTIYF.

The chain employs TRBV6-1 and TRBJ1-1; D may be TRBD1 (5 bases). The length of the CDR3 is 14 residues. Trimming stripped 5 bases from V and 2 bases from J, with 12 bases between. The germline CDR1 and CDR2 sequences are MNHNS and SASEGT. The CDR3, as DNA: TGTGCCAGCAGTCAAACGACAGCTAACACTGAAGCTTTCTTT. Amino acids: CASSQTTANTEAFF.

The rearrangement uses TRBV27 and TRBJ1-2; D gene ambiguous. V shed 10 bases and J shed 3 bases, with 12 bases lying between them. The CDR3 covers 12 residues. Germline loops: CDR1 MNHEY, CDR2 SMNVEV (reference sequence). This CDR3 reads CATLDGDYGYTF. CDR3 nucleotide sequence: TGTGCCACCCTGGACGGCGACTATGGCTACACCTTC.

V is TRBV4-2 and J is TRBJ1-4; D gene ambiguous. The germline V gene encodes CDR1 LGHNA and CDR2 YNFKEQ. CDR3 size: 15 residues. Trimming pared 1 base from V and 5 bases from J, leaving 11 bases between. CDR3 nucleotide sequence: TGTGCCAGCAGCCAAGCTTCGGGTTCGAATGAAAAACTGTTTTTT. Protein product: CASSQASGSNEKLFF.

The chain couples TRBV15 to TRBJ1-2, with D unresolved. Germline CDR1 is LNHNV and CDR2 is YYDKDF (reference sequence). The V and J ends lost 5 bases and 9 bases respectively, with 19 bases between them. This CDR3 has 14 amino acids. The CDR3 loop reads CATSREPRERSYTF. The DNA for the CDR3 is TGTGCCACCAGCCGGGAGCCTAGGGAGAGGAGCTACACCTTC.

The rearrangement uses TRBV6-1 and TRBJ1-5; the D gene is possibly TRBD1 (5 bases). The germline V gene has CDR1 MNHNS and CDR2 SASEGT. The CDR3 covers 15 residues. Trimming took 0 bases from V and 4 from J, leaving 10 bases between them. CDR3 DNA: TGTGCCAGCAGTGAAGCGCTGGCAGGGAATCAGCCCCAGCATTTT. Its translation is CASSEALAGNQPQHF.

In this sample, this clone turned up a few times. The genes are TRBV6-1 and TRBJ1-1; the D gene is possibly TRBD1 (5 bases). The V gene's germline CDR1 is MNHNS and CDR2 SASEGT. This CDR3 has 14 residues. V lost 6 bases, J lost 1 base, and 12 bases lay in between. Here the CDR3 DNA reads TGTGCCAGCAGGCGACAGCTCCCGAACACTGAAGCTTTCTTT. Protein: CASRRQLPNTEAFF.

This clone was seen more than once but under ten times. The genes are TRBV7-9 and TRBJ1-1; 9 bases align to TRBD1. V was pared by 6 bases and J by 2 bases, with 4 bases of the junction left unmatched. The length of the CDR3 is 14 residues. The germline gives CDR1 SEHNR, CDR2 FQNEAQ (reference sequence). The CDR3 DNA sequence: TGTGCCAGCAGGCACAGGGGGCCCAACACTGAAGCTTTCTTT. Translated: CASRHRGPNTEAFF.

V usage is TRBV2 and J usage is TRBJ2-1, with 8 positions matching TRBD2. The CDR3 loop spans 16 amino acids. Germline CDR1 is SNHLY and CDR2 is FYNNEI. V was pared by 5 bases and J by 5 bases, with 11 bases of the junction left unmatched. The CDR3 DNA is TGTGCCAGCAGTCTCCAGCGGGGGAGCGCTAACAATGAGCAGTTCTTC. It encodes CASSLQRGSANNEQFF.